This TCR beta chain was obtained from a study of T cells in localized non-small cell lung cancer. Regarding the study as a whole: Measurement of T cell clonality placed uninvolved adjacent lung highest, above the level in tumor. Appearing in adjacent lung were a median roughly 60 of the top 100 tumor clones.

As regards this clone: Its antigen remains unknown.

TCRdb keeps only in-frame clones here, not all; method: immunoSEQ multiplex PCR. The table shows about 70,000 clones, with approximately 84% occurring only once. Trimming took 3 bases from V and 3 from J, leaving 15 bases between them. The CDR3 loop spans 15 amino acids. Germline lookup yields CDR1 SEHNR and CDR2 FQNEAQ (reference sequence). The sample consisted of peripheral blood, taken before any cancer treatment. This TCR derives from a female donor aged 60 or older with stage I lung adenocarcinoma. The chain combines TRBV7-9 with TRBJ2-7; the D gene is possibly TRBD2 (6 bases). For the CDR3, the DNA is TGTGCCAGCAGCTTCACTAGCCCGTATTTCTACGAGCAGTACTTC. Translating it yields CASSFTSPYFYEQYF. The complete variable domain, with remaining parts taken from reference TRBV7-9 and TRBJ2-7, reads DTGVSQNPRHKITKRGQNVTFRCDPISEHNRLYWYRQTLGQGPEFLTYFQNEAQLEKSRLLSDRFSAERPKGSFSTLEIQRTEQGDSAMYLCASSFTSPYFYEQYFGPGTRLTVT.